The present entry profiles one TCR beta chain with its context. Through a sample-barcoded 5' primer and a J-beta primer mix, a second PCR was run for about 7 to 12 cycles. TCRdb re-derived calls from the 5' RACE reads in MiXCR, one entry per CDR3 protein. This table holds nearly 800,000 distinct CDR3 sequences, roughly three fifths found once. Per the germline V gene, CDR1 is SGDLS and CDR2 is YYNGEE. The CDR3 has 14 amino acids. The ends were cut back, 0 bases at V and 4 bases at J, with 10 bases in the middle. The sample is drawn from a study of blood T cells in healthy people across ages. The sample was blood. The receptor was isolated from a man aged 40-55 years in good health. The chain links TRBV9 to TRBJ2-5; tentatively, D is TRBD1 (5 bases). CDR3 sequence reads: CASSVASRGETQYF. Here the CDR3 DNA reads TGTGCCAGCAGCGTAGCTTCAAGGGGAGAGACCCAGTACTTC.